This T cell receptor beta chain was profiled in a study of identifying expanded T cells in peripheral blood. During the collection period, no donor immune events like infections were recorded. Regarding the study as a whole: Roughly two-week clone count variance significantly increased as total template count grew. Technical replicates showed about 1.1 changed clones; around 2 weeks 15 to 20; four weeks 19.

Assay used: immunoSEQ multiplex PCR; TCRdb lists only in-frame clones, some missing. Of 85,000 to 120,000 clones listed, about nine tenths are singletons. Notes on this clone: Its target is not known.

This receptor was identified in a person aged 18-70 years in good health. The source material was blood.

CDR3 in DNA: TGTGCCAGCAGCCCGCTGGGGAGCCCAGATACGCAGTATTTT. Translated, it gives CASSPLGSPDTQYF. The J gene is TRBJ2-3, the V gene TRBV5-6, with D perhaps TRBD2 (5 bases). Per germline, CDR1 SGHDT and CDR2 YYEEEE. Trimming removed 4 bases from V and 4 bases from J, with 13 bases in between. The CDR3 length is 14 residues.